This T cell receptor beta chain comes out of a study of regulatory T cells in long-lasting Graves disease. Relying on iRepertoire HTBI primers and Arm-PCR of CDR3 regions, the team built TCR beta libraries. TCRdb reprocessed the multiplex PCR reads with MiXCR, giving one entry per CDR3 protein. The data hold a few hundred thousand distinct CDR3 sequences, with 20% to 25% observed a single time. The germline CDR1 and CDR2 sequences are LNHDA and SQIVND (reference sequence). V was cut by 7 bases and J by 1 base, with 4 bases left in between. The CDR3 sequence is 12 residues long. Described time point: persistent/refractory GD, antithyroid drugs over 5 years with positive TRAb. PBMC-extracted RNA yielded the TCR library. Clinicians diagnosed Graves' disease using American Thyroid Association guidelines.

The source was peripheral blood mononuclear cells (PBMCs), collected when the disease was refractory, from a patient treated with antithyroid drugs. The V and J genes are TRBV19 and TRBJ2-2; D unclear. This TCR was recovered from a woman aged 40-49 years with Graves disease. The CDR3 loop reads CASNWNTGELFF. The CDR3 region has the DNA TGTGCCAGTAACTGGAACACCGGGGAGCTGTTTTTT.